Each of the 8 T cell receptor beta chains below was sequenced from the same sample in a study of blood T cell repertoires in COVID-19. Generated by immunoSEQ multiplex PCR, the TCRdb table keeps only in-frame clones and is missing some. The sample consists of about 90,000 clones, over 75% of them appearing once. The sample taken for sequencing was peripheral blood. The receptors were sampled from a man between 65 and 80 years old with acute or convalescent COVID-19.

CDR3 amino acids: CASSQDLTGTGMNTEAFF. The CDR3 DNA follows: TGTGCCAGCAGCCAAGATCTTACCGGGACAGGGATGAACACTGAAGCTTTCTTT. The V and J genes are TRBV3-1 (or the pseudogene TRBV3-2) and TRBJ1-1; TRBD1 matches 9 bases. CDR3 length equals 18 residues. Germline V CDR1 and CDR2: LGHDT, YNNKEL (reference sequence). V was clipped by 0 bases and J by 0 bases; unmatched bases: 8.

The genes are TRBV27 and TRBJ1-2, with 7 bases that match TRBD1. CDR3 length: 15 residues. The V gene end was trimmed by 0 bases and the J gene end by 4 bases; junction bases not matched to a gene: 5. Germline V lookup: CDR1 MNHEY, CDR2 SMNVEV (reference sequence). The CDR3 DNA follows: TGTGCCAGCAGTTTATCACCGACAGGGACCTATGGCTACACCTTC. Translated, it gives CASSLSPTGTYGYTF.

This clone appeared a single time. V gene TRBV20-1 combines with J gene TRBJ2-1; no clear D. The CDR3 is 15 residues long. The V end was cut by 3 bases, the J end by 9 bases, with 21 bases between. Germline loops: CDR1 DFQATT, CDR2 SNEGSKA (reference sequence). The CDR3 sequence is CSASPLAGIGGEQFF. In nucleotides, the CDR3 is TGCAGTGCTAGTCCTTTGGCTGGTATAGGCGGTGAGCAGTTCTTC.

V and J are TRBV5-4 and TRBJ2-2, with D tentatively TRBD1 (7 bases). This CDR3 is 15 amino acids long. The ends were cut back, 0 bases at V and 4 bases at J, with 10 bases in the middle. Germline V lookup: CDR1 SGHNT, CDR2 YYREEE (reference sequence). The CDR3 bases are TGTGCCAGCAGCTTGGCGCAGGGGGGCACCGGGGAGCTGTTTTTT. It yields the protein CASSLAQGGTGELFF.

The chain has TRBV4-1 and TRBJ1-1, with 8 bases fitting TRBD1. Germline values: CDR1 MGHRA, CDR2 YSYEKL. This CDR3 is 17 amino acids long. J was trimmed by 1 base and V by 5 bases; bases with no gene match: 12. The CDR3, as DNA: TGCGCCAGCAGCAACGACCGATCAGGGGGCGCGAACACTGAAGCTTTCTTT. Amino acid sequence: CASSNDRSGGANTEAFF.

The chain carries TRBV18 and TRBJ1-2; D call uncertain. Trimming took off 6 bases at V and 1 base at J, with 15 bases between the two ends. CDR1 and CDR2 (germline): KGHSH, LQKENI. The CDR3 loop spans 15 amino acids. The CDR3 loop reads CASSTTADINYGYTF. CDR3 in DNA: TGTGCCAGCTCGACCACGGCAGACATTAACTATGGCTACACCTTC.

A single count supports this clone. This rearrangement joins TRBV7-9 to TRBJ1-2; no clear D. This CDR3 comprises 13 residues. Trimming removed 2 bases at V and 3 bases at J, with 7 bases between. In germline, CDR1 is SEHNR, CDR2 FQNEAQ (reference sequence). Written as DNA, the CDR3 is TGTGCCAGCAGCTTACCGGGGTACTATGGCTACACCTTC. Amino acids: CASSLPGYYGYTF.

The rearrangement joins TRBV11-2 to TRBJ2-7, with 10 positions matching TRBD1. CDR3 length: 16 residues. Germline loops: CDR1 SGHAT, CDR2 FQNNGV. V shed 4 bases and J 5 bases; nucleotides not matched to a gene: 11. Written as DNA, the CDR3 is TGTGCCAGCAGCTGGCCGGGACAGGGGTTGAGCAACGAGCAGTACGTC. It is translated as CASSWPGQGLSNEQYV.